The rows below give T cell receptor beta chains drawn from one sample of a study of T cells in Graves' hyperthyroidism and ophthalmopathy. TCRdb recomputed calls from the multiplex PCR reads with MiXCR, one row per CDR3 protein. The table lists some 510,000 distinct CDR3 sequences, around 21% of them singletons, with about 25% in the top ten. Sequencing was carried out using blood. The receptors derive from a man between 18 and 35 years old with Graves' hyperthyroidism. Each CDR3 is given with its conserved first and last residue. D genes are given only for firm matches. Some rows have no size entry. The others give once, few or many, or a class for an expanded clone.

>TRBV6-5|many|TRBJ2-7|.
CASSFDEGEQYF
TGTGCCAGCAGTTTTGACGAAGGCGAGCAGTACTTC
>TRBV7-9|.|TRBJ2-7|.
CASSQRAGGQMYF
TGTGCCAGCAGCCAAAGAGCGGGCGGACAGATGTACTTC
>TRBV12-3/TRBV12-4|once|TRBJ2-5|TRBD1
CASSLDWGQVRDQETQYF
TGTGCCAGCAGTTTAGACTGGGGACAGGTTCGAGACCAAGAGACCCAGTACTTC
>TRBV27|.|TRBJ1-1|.
CASSLNPGFEAFF
TGTGCCAGCAGTTTAAACCCAGGATTTGAAGCTTTCTTT
>TRBV28|many|TRBJ1-1|TRBD1
CASSFVWYRGGNTEAFF
TGTGCCAGCAGTTTTGTGTGGTACAGGGGGGGGAACACTGAAGCTTTCTTT
>TRBV6-2/TRBV6-3|many|TRBJ2-2|TRBD2
CASSYSLWLAGGYANTGELFF
TGTGCCAGCAGTTACTCCCTATGGCTAGCGGGGGGGTACGCGAACACCGGGGAGCTGTTTTTT
>TRBV7-8|few|TRBJ2-2|.
CASSLGELAMGTGELFF
TGTGCCAGCAGCTTAGGGGAACTAGCTATGGGAACCGGGGAGCTGTTTTTT
>TRBV7-9|many|TRBJ2-5|TRBD2
CASSRTSGAYQETQYF
TGTGCCAGCAGTCGCACCAGCGGGGCGTACCAAGAGACCCAGTACTTC
>TRBV11-2|many|TRBJ1-5|TRBD1
CASSLGQGDRKQPQHF
TGTGCCAGCAGCTTGGGACAGGGGGACAGGAAGCAGCCCCAGCATTTT
>TRBV6-2/TRBV6-3|few|TRBJ2-7|TRBD2
CASSYRGGSTYEQYF
TGTGCCAGCAGTTACCGGGGCGGGAGTACCTACGAGCAGTACTTC
>TRBV11-1|few|TRBJ1-6|.
CASSLLRGGRVYNSPLHF
TGTGCCAGCAGCCTCCTTAGGGGGGGCAGAGTTTATAATTCACCCCTCCACTTT
>TRBV7-9|.|TRBJ1-1|.
CASSFNVLTF
TGTGCCAGCAGCTTTAATGTCCTGACCTTT
>TRBV20-1|.|TRBJ2-5|.
CSASPKETQYF
TGCAGTGCTAGCCCCAAGGAGACCCAGTACTTC
>TRBV11-2|many|TRBJ2-5|.
CASSLGSSSPETQYF
TGTGCCAGCAGCTTAGGGTCATCTAGTCCTGAGACCCAGTACTTC
>TRBV6-5|many|TRBJ1-2|.
CASSYIRNYGYTF
TGTGCCAGCAGTTACATACGGAACTATGGCTACACCTTC
>TRBV30|many|TRBJ1-2|.
CAWRLGGGYTF
TGTGCCTGGAGACTCGGTGGAGGCTACACCTTC
>TRBV27|many|TRBJ1-2|TRBD1
CASRTTGGGYGYTF
TGTGCCAGCAGAACAACAGGGGGAGGGTATGGCTACACCTTC
>TRBV28|.|TRBJ2-5|TRBD2
CASSPRGLAGVGETQYF
TGTGCCAGCAGCCCGAGAGGGCTAGCGGGAGTTGGGGAGACCCAGTACTTC
>TRBV12-3/TRBV12-4|many|TRBJ1-1|TRBD1
CASSPTGDTEAFF
TGTGCCAGCAGTCCAACAGGGGACACTGAAGCTTTCTTT
>TRBV6-5|many|TRBJ1-5|TRBD1
CASSYPGQGYQPQHF
TGTGCCAGCAGTTACCCGGGACAGGGGTATCAGCCCCAGCATTTT
>TRBV7-2|once|TRBJ1-5|TRBD1
CAGSSSGTGNQPQHF
TGTGCCGGCAGCTCATCCGGGACAGGGAATCAGCCCCAGCATTTT
>TRBV5-1|many|TRBJ2-5|.
CASSLAQIAETQYF
TGCGCCAGCAGCTTGGCACAAATAGCGGAGACCCAGTACTTC
>TRBV6-1|many|TRBJ1-5|.
CASRSVGGGPQHF
TGTGCCAGCAGATCGGTAGGAGGCGGCCCCCAGCATTTT